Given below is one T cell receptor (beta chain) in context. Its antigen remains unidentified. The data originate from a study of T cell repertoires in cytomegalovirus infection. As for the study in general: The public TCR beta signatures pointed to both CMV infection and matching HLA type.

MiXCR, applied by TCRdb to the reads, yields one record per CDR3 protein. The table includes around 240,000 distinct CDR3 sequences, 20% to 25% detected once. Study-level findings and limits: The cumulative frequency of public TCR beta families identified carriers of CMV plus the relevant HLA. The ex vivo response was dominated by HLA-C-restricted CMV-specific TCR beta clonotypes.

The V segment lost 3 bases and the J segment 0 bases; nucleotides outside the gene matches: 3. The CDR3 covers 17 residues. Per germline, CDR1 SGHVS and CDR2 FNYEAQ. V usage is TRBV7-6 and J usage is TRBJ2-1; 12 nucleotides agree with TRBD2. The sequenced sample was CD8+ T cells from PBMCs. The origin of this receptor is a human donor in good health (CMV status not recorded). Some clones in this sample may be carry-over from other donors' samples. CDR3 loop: CASSFGLAGSSYNEQFF. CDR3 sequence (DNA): TGTGCCAGCAGCTTCGGACTAGCGGGGAGCTCCTACAATGAGCAGTTCTTC.